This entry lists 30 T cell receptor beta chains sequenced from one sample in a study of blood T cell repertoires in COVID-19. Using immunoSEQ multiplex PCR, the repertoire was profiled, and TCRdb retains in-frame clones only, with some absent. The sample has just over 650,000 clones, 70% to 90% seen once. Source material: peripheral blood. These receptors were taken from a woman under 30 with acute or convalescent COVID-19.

CDR3 region: CASSHSSTGNYGYTF. The CDR3 nucleotides are TGCGCCAGCAGCCATTCCTCGACAGGGAACTATGGCTACACCTTC. The V call is TRBV4-1, the J call TRBJ1-2, with 7 bases matching TRBD1. The V gene end was trimmed by 3 bases and the J gene end by 2 bases; junction bases not matched to a gene: 6. The germline V gene has CDR1 MGHRA and CDR2 YSYEKL. The CDR3 runs 15 residues.

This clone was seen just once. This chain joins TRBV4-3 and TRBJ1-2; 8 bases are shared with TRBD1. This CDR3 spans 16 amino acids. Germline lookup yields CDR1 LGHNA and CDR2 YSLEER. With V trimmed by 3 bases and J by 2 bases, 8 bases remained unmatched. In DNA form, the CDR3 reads TGCGCCAGCAGCCAGGGGACGGACAGGGTGAACTATGGCTACACCTTC. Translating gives CASSQGTDRVNYGYTF.

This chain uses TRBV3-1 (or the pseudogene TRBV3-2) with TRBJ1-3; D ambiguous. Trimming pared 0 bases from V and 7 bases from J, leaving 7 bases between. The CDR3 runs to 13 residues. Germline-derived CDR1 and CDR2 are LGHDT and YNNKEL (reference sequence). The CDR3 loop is CASSQELSNTIYF. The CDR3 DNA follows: TGTGCCAGCAGCCAAGAATTGAGTAACACCATATATTTT.

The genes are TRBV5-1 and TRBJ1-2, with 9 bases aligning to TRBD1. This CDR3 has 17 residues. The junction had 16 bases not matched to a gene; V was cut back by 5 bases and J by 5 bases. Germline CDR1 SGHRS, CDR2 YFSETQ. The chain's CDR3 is CASRSDALQGARYGYTF. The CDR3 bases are TGCGCCAGCAGGTCGGACGCCCTACAGGGGGCCAGGTATGGCTACACCTTC.

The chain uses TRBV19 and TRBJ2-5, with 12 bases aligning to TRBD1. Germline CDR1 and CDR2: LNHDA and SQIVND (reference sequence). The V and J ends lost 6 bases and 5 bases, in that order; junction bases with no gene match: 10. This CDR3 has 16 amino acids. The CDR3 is CASSWDRGQVEETQYF. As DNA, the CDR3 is TGTGCCAGTAGCTGGGACAGGGGGCAAGTTGAGGAGACCCAGTACTTC.

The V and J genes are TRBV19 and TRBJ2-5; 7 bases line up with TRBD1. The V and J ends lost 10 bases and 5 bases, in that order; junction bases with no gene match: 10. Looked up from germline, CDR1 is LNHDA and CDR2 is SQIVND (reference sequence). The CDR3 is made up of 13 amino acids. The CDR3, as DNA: TGTGCCACAGCGAGGGGACAGATCGAGACCCAGTACTTC. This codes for CATARGQIETQYF.

The CDR3 DNA reads as TGTGCCAGCAGCTCGGGGGTCGGGACGGAAATCAATCAGCCCCAGCATTTT. This gives the protein CASSSGVGTEINQPQHF. The V call is TRBV5-5, the J call TRBJ1-5, with a possible D match to TRBD1 (5 bases). Germline V CDR1 and CDR2: SGHKS, YYEKEE (reference sequence). The CDR3 covers 17 residues. V was cut by 3 bases and J by 3 bases, with 19 bases left in between.

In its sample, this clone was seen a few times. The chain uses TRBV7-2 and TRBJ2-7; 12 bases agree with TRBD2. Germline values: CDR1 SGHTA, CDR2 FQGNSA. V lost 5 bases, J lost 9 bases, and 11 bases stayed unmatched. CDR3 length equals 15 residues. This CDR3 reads CASSPTRTSGARQYF. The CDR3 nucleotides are TGTGCCAGCAGCCCAACTCGGACTAGCGGGGCCAGGCAGTACTTC.

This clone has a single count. CDR3 sequence (DNA): TGTGCCATCAGTGAACCAGTCAACGTTTATGGCTACACCTTC. This translates into CAISEPVNVYGYTF. The chain couples TRBV10-3 to TRBJ1-2; D gene ambiguous. The CDR3 spans 14 residues. The germline CDR1 and CDR2 sequences are ENHRY and SYGVKD. Trimming stripped 3 bases from V and 5 bases from J, with 13 bases between.

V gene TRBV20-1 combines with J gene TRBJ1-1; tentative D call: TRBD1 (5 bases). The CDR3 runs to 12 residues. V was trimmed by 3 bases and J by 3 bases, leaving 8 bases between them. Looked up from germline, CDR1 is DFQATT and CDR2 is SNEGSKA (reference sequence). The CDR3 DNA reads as TGCAGTGCTAGTTTAGGGGACACTGAAGCTTTCTTT. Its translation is CSASLGDTEAFF.

CDR3 in DNA: TGTGCCAGCAGCTCATATCTAGATCGAGATGAGCAGTTCTTC. Amino acid sequence: CASSSYLDRDEQFF. The chain combines TRBV5-6 with TRBJ2-1; D gene unclear. Trimming took off 3 bases at V and 8 bases at J, with 15 bases between the two ends. Germline CDR1 SGHDT, CDR2 YYEEEE. The length of the CDR3 is 14 residues.

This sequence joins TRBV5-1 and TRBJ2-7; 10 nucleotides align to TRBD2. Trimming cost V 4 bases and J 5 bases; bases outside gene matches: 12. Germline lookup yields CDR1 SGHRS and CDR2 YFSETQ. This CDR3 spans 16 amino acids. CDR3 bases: TGCGCCAGCAGCCGAATCAGCGGGGGGGCCTGGAACGAGCAGTACTTC. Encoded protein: CASSRISGGAWNEQYF.

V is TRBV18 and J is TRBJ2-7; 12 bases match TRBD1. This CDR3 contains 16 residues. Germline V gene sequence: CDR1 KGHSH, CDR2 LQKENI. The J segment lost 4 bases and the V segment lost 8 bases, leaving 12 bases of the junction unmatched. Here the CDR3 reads CASTQGTGGARYEQYF. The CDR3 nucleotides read TGTGCCAGCACTCAAGGGACAGGGGGCGCGAGGTACGAGCAGTACTTC.

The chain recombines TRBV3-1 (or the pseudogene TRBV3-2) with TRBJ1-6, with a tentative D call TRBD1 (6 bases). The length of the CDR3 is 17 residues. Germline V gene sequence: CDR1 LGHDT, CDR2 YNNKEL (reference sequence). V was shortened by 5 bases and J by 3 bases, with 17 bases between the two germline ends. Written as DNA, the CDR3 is TGTGCCAGCAGCGCCGATCACCGGGACATCTATAATTCACCCCTCCACTTT. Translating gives CASSADHRDIYNSPLHF.

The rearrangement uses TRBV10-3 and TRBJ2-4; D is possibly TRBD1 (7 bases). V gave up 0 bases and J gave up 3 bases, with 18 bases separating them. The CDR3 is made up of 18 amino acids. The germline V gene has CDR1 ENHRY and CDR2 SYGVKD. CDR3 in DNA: TGTGCCATCAGTGAGTCCGAGGAACGGGGGACAGACAAAAACATTCAGTACTTC. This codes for CAISESEERGTDKNIQYF.

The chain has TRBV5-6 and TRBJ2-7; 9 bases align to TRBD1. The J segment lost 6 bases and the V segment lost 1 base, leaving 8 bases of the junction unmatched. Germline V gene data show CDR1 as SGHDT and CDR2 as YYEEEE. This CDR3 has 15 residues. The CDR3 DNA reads TGTGCCAGCAGCTTGACAGGGGGCGCTTGGGGCGAGCAGTACTTC. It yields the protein CASSLTGGAWGEQYF.

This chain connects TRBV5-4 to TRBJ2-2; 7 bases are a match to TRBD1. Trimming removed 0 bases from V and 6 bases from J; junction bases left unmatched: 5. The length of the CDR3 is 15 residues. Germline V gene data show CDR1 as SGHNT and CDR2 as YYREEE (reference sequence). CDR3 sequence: CASSLEQGIAGELFF. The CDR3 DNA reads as TGTGCCAGCAGCTTGGAACAGGGGATTGCCGGGGAGCTGTTTTTT.

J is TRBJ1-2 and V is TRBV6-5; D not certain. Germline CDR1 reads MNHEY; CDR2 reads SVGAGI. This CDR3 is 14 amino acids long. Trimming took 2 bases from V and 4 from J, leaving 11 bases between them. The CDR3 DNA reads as TGTGCCAGCAGTTACATCGGCGGAGGCTATGGCTACACCTTC. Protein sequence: CASSYIGGGYGYTF.

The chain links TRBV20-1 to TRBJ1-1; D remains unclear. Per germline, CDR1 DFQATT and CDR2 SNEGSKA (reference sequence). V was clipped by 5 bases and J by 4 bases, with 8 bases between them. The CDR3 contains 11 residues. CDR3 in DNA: TGCAGTGCTGCCTTAGTCACTGAAGCTTTCTTT. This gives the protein CSAALVTEAFF.

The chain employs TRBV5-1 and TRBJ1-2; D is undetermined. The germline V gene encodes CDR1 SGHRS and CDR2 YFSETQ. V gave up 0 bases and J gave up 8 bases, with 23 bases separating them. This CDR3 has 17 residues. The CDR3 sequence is CASSLAPQQIASDGYTF. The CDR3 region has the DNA TGCGCCAGCAGCTTGGCGCCACAACAGATTGCGAGTGACGGCTACACCTTC.

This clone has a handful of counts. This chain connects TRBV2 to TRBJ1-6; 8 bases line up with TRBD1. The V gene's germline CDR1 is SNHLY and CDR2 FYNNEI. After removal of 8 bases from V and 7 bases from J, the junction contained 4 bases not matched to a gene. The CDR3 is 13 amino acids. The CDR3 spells CASSGGPNSPLHF. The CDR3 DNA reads TGTGCCAGCTCAGGGGGCCCCAATTCACCCCTCCACTTT.

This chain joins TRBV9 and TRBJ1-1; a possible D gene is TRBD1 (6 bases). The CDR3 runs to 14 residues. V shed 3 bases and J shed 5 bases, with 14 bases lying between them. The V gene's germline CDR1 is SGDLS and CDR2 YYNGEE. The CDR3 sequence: CASSAQQGGTEAFF. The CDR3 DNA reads TGTGCCAGCAGCGCGCAACAGGGTGGAACTGAAGCTTTCTTT.

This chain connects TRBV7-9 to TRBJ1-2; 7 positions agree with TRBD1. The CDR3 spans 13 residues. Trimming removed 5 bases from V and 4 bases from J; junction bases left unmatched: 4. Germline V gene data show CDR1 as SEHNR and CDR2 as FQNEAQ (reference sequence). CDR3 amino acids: CASSPGTVYGYTF. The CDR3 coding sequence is TGTGCCAGCAGCCCCGGGACAGTCTATGGCTACACCTTC. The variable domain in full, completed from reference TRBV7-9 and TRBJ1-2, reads DTGVSQNPRHKITKRGQNVTFRCDPISEHNRLYWYRQTLGQGPEFLTYFQNEAQLEKSRLLSDRFSAERPKGSFSTLEIQRTEQGDSAMYLCASSPGTVYGYTFGSGTRLTVV.

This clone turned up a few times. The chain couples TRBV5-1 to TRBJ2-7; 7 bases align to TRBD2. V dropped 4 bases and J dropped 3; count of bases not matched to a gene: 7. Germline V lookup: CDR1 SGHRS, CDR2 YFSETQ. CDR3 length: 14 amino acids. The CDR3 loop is CASSLGLGNYEQYF. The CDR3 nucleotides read TGCGCCAGCAGCCTCGGACTAGGAAACTACGAGCAGTACTTC.

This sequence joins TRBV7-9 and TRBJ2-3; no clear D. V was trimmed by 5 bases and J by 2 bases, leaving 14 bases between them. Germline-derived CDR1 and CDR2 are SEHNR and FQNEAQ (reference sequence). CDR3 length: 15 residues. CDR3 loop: CASSPRPLSTDTQYF. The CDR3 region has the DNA TGTGCCAGCAGCCCTAGACCGCTCTCCACAGATACGCAGTATTTT. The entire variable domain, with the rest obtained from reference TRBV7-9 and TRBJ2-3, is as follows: DTGVSQNPRHKITKRGQNVTFRCDPISEHNRLYWYRQTLGQGPEFLTYFQNEAQLEKSRLLSDRFSAERPKGSFSTLEIQRTEQGDSAMYLCASSPRPLSTDTQYFGPGTRLTVL.

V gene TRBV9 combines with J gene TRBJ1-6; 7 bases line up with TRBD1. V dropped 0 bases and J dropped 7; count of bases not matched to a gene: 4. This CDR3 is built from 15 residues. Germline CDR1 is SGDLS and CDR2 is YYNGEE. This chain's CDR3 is CASSVEGARNSPLHF. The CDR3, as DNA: TGTGCCAGCAGCGTAGAGGGGGCGCGGAATTCACCCCTCCACTTT. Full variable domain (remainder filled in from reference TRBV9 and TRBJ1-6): DSGVTQTPKHLITATGQRVTLRCSPRSGDLSVYWYQQSLDQGLQFLIQYYNGEERAKGNILERFSAQQFPDLHSELNLSSLELGDSALYFCASSVEGARNSPLHFGNGTRLTVT.

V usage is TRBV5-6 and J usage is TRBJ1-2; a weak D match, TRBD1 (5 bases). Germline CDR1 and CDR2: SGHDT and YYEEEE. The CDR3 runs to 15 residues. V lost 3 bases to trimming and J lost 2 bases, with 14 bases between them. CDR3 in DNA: TGTGCCAGCAGCTGGGACGGGGGAGTCAACTATGGCTACACCTTC. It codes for CASSWDGGVNYGYTF. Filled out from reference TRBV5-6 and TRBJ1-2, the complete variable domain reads DAGVTQSPTHLIKTRGQQVTLRCSPKSGHDTVSWYQQALGQGPQFIFQYYEEEERQRGNFPDRFSGHQFPNYSSELNVNALLLGDSALYLCASSWDGGVNYGYTFGSGTRLTVV.

The CDR3 bases are TGTGCCAGCAGTTTATGGGACAGGGTCACTGAAGCTTTCTTT. It encodes CASSLWDRVTEAFF. V usage is TRBV28 and J usage is TRBJ1-1, with 8 bases that match TRBD1. Trimming took 0 bases from V and 4 from J; bases not matched to a gene: 1. The CDR3 length is 14 residues. CDR1 and CDR2 (germline): MDHEN, SYDVKM.

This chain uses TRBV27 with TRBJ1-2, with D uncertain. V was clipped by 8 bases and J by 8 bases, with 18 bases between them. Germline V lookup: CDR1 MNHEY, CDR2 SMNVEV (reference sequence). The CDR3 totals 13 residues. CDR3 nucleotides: TGTGCCAGCCGAGGACTGGATGGGTTAGGCTACACCTTC. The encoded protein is CASRGLDGLGYTF.

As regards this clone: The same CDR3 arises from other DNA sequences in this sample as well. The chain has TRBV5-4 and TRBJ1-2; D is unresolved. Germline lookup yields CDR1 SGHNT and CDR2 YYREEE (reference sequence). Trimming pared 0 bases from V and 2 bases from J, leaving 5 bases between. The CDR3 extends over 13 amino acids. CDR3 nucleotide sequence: TGTGCCAGCAGCTTGGGAGCGAACTATGGCTACACCTTC. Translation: CASSLGANYGYTF.